These T cell receptor beta chains were read from a single sample in a study of neoadjuvant anti-PD-1 for oral cavity cancer. TCRdb's copy holds only in-frame clones and misses some; the assay was immunoSEQ multiplex PCR. This sample has about 12,000 clones, with 60% to 75% found just once. The source material was PBMCs, sampled after nivolumab (anti-PD-1) treatment. The source is a person aged 35 to 85 with oral cavity squamous cell carcinoma. Each CDR3 is given without its conserved first and last residue. Size tells how often a clone was seen (once, few, many) or the class of an expanded clone, and some rows leave it out.

clone size,V gene,J gene,CDR3 protein
.,TRBV5-1,TRBJ2-7,ASSSGTSGGQEY
once,TRBV2,TRBJ1-3,ASSEYRSGNTIY
few,TRBV2,TRBJ2-2,ASSRIGVVGELF
.,TRBV7-6,TRBJ2-7,ASSLGGSGSYEQY
.,TRBV7-3,TRBJ1-2,ASSLTGGFNYGYT
.,TRBV5-4,TRBJ2-2,ASSSGGYTGELF
.,TRBV6-5,TRBJ2-5,ASSYSFPAETQY
.,TRBV11-2,TRBJ2-7,ASSLGLRTGAPYEQY
.,TRBV11-2,TRBJ1-2,ASSLGFRGGYGYT
.,TRBV13,TRBJ1-2,ASSLGTGRLHT
few,TRBV7-9,TRBJ1-1,ASSSLRRGAETEAF
few,TRBV6-6,TRBJ1-1,ASSYSWVNTEAF
.,TRBV23-1,TRBJ1-5,ASSQSERANNQPQH
.,TRBV5-1,TRBJ2-7,ASSLRGPGDSYEQY
once,TRBV7-8,TRBJ2-7,ASSPRAPPYEQY
once,TRBV2,TRBJ2-1,ARERRAWDNEQF
.,TRBV6-1,TRBJ2-3,ASSSQGGSTDTQY
.,TRBV5-1,TRBJ2-1,ASSGRQDNEQF
.,TRBV6-6,TRBJ1-1,ASSFRNTEAF
.,TRBV10-2,TRBJ2-1,ASSDPRGGRSYNEQF
.,TRBV6-1,TRBJ1-1,ASSEKPRNTEAF
few,TRBV28,TRBJ1-5,ASSFRTGDQPQH
.,TRBV7-8,TRBJ2-4,ASSLAYRLAKNIQY
.,TRBV2,TRBJ2-1,ASSESQAGAYNEQF
once,TRBV7-2,TRBJ1-1,ASSLNQGFTEAF
.,TRBV29-1,TRBJ1-1,SVGEQGSEAF
.,TRBV5-1,TRBJ1-2,ASSSPGWLYGYT
.,TRBV5-1,TRBJ2-1,ASSTHGNEQF
.,TRBV12-5,TRBJ1-1,ASGIGGTEAF
.,TRBV5-6,TRBJ2-5,ASSRSGAKETQY
.,TRBV9,TRBJ1-5,ASSPPGLQPQH
few,TRBV29-1,TRBJ2-1,SVGRTIYNEQF
once,TRBV25-1,TRBJ2-7,ASSGYRVEQY
.,TRBV19,TRBJ2-2,ASTSRRFGELF
once,TRBV7-3,TRBJ2-1,ASSLMGGGSYNEQF
.,TRBV7-9,TRBJ1-2,ASSPQDYGYT
.,TRBV4-1,TRBJ2-1,ASSQGQGLAGEEEQF
few,TRBV28,TRBJ2-2,ASSFDRLGTGELF
once,TRBV19,TRBJ1-5,ASSIKIAGYNQPQH
.,TRBV7-2,TRBJ1-1,ASSLAQMNTEAF
.,TRBV27,TRBJ1-3,ASRSSGNTIY
.,TRBV4-2,TRBJ1-4,ASSQDPSRGEKLF
once,TRBV29-1,TRBJ2-7,SVTTIGFEQY
.,TRBV2,TRBJ1-1,ASRSSGYTEAF
.,TRBV5-1,TRBJ2-7,ASSLDNAGGEQY